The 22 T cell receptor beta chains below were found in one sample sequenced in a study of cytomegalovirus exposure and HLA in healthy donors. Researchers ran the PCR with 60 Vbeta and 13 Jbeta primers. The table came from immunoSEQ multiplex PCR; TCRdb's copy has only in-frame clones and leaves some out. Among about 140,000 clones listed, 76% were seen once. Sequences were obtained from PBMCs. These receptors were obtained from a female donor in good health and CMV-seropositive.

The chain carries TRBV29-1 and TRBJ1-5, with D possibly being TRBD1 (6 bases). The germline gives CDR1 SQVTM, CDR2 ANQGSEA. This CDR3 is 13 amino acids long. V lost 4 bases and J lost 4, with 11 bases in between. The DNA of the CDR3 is TGCAGCGTTGGACAGGCGCTTAATCAGCCCCAGCATTTT. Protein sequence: CSVGQALNQPQHF.

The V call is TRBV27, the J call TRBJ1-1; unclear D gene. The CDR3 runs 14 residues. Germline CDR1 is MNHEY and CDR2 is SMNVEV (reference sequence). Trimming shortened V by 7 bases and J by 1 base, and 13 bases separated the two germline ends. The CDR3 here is CASNQERSNTEAFF. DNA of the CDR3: TGTGCCAGCAACCAGGAACGGTCGAACACTGAAGCTTTCTTT.

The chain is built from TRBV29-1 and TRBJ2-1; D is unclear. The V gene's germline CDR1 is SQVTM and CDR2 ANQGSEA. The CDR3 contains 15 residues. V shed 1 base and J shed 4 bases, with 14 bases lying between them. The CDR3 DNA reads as TGCAGCGTTGAAGTACCGGAGCCCCAATACAATGAGCAGTTCTTC. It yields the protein CSVEVPEPQYNEQFF.

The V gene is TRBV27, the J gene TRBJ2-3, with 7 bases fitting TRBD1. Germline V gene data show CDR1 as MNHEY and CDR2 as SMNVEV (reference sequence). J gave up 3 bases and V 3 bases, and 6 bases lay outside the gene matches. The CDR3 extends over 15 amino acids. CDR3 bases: TGTGCCAGCAGTTTTAAGGGGGCGCGGACAGATACGCAGTATTTT. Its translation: CASSFKGARTDTQYF.

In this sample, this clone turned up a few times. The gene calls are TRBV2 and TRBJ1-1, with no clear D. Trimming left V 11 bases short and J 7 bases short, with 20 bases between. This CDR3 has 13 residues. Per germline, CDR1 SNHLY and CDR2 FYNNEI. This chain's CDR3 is CAATRAQSGEAFF. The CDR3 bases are TGTGCCGCAACTAGGGCACAGAGCGGTGAAGCTTTCTTT.

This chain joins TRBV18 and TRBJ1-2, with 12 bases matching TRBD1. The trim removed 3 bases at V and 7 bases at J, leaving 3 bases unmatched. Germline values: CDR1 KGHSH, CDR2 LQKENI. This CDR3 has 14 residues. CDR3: CASSPGQGAGGYTF. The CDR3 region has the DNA TGTGCCAGCTCACCGGGACAGGGGGCTGGTGGCTACACCTTC.

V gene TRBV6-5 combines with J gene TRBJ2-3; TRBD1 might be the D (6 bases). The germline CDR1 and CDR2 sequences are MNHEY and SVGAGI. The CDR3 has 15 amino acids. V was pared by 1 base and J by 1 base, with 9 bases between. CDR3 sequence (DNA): TGTGCCAGCAGTTACTATGGGGGCGGCACAGATACGCAGTATTTT. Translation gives CASSYYGGGTDTQYF.

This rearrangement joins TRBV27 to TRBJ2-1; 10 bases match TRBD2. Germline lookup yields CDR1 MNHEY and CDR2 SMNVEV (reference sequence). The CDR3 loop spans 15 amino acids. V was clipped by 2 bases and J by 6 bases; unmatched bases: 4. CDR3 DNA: TGTGCCAGCAGTTTAGCCGGGACTAGCGTCAATGAGCAGTTCTTC. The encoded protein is CASSLAGTSVNEQFF.

CDR3 in DNA: TGTGCCAGCAGTTTGTTAGACAGGGTCCAAGAGACCCAGTACTTC. Residues: CASSLLDRVQETQYF. The rearrangement joins TRBV6-1 to TRBJ2-5; 7 bases match TRBD1. The germline CDR1 and CDR2 sequences are MNHNS and SASEGT. The V segment lost 5 bases and the J segment 1 base; nucleotides outside the gene matches: 7. This CDR3 contains 15 residues.

CDR3 region: CATSRAGASTDTQYF. CDR3 nucleotides: TGTGCCACCAGCAGAGCAGGGGCTAGCACAGATACGCAGTATTTT. The chain carries TRBV15 and TRBJ2-3, with D possibly TRBD1 on 6 matching bases. Germline V gene sequence: CDR1 LNHNV, CDR2 YYDKDF (reference sequence). Trimming shortened V by 1 base and J by 0 bases, and 8 bases separated the two germline ends. The CDR3 length is 15 residues.

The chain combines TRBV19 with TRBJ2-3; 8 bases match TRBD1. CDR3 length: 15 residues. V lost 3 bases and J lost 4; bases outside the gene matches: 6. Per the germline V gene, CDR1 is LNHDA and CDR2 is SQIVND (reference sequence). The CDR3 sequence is CASSIQGALADTQYF. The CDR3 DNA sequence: TGTGCCAGTAGTATCCAGGGGGCGTTGGCAGATACGCAGTATTTT.

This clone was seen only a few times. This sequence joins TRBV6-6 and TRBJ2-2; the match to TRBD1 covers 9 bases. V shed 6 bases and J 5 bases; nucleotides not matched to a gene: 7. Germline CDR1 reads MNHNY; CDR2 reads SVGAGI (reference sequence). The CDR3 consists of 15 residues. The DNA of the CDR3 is TGTGCCAGCAGGGGACAGGGAGATCGGACCGGGGAGCTGTTTTTT. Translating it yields CASRGQGDRTGELFF.

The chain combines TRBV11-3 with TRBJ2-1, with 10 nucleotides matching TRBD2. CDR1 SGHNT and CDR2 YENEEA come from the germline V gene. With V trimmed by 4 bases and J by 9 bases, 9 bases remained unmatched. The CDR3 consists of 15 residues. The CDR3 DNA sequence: TGTGCCAGCAGCTCGCGAGCGGGGGGGCTTGGTGAGCAGTTCTTC. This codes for CASSSRAGGLGEQFF.

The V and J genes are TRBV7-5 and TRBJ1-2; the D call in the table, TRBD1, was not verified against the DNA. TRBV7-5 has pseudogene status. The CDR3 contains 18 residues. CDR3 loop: CVRSLEQGASEANYGYTF. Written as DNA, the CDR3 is TGTGTCAGAAGCTTAGAACAGGGGGCTTCCGAAGCTAACTATGGCTACACCTTC.

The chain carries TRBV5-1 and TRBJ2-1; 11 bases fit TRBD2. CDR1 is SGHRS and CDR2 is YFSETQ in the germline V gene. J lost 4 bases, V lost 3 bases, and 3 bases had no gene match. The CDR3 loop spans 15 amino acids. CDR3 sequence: CASSSGLAEYNEQFF. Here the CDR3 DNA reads TGCGCCAGCAGCTCGGGACTAGCGGAATACAATGAGCAGTTCTTC.

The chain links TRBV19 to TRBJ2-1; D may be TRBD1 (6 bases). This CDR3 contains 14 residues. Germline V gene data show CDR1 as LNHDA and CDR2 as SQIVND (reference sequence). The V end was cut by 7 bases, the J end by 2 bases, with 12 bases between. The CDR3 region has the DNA TGTGCCAGTACTTCGACAGGCCCCTACAATGAGCAGTTCTTC. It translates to CASTSTGPYNEQFF.

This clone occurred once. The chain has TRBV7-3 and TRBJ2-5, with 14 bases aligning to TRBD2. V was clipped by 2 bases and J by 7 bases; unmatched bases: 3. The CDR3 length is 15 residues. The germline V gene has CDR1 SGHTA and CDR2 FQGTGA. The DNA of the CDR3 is TGTGCCAGCAGCTTAGGACTAGCGGGGGGCGGGACCCAGTACTTC. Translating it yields CASSLGLAGGGTQYF. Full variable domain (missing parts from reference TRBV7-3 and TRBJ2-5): GAGVSQTPSNKVTEKGKYVELRCDPISGHTALYWYRQSLGQGPEFLIYFQGTGAADDSGLPNDRFFAVRPEGSVSTLKIQRTERGDSAVYLCASSLGLAGGGTQYFGPGTRLLVL.

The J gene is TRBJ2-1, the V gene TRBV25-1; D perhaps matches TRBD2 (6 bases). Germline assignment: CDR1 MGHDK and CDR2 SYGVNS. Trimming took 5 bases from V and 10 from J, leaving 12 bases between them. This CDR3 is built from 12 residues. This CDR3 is CASSPSSGEQFF. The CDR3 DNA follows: TGTGCCAGCAGTCCGAGTAGCGGCGAGCAGTTCTTC.

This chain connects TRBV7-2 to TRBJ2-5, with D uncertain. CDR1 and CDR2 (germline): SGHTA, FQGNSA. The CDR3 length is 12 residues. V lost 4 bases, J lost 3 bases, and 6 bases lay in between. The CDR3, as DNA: TGTGCCAGCAGCTCACAAAAAGAGACCCAGTACTTC. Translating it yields CASSSQKETQYF.

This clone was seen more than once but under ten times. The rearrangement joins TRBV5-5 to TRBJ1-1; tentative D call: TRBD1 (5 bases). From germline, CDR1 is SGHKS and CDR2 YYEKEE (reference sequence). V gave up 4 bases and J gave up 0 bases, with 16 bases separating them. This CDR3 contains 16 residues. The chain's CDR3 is CASSARRQGVNTEAFF. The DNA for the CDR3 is TGTGCCAGCAGCGCTCGCCGGCAGGGTGTGAACACTGAAGCTTTCTTT.

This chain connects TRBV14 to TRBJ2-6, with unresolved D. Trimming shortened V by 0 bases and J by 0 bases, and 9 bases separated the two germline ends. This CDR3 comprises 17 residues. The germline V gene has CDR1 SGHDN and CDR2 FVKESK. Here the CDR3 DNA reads TGTGCCAGCAGCCAAGATCTATTCACCTCTGGGGCCAACGTCCTGACTTTC. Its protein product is CASSQDLFTSGANVLTF.

The DNA for the CDR3 is TGTGCCAGCAGTTACCGGGGGGGTGAGACCCAGTACTTC. Translating gives CASSYRGGETQYF. The V gene is TRBV6-5, the J gene TRBJ2-5; 8 nucleotides agree with TRBD2. Germline CDR1 MNHEY, CDR2 SVGAGI. The length of the CDR3 is 13 residues. With V trimmed by 2 bases and J by 5 bases, 1 base remained unmatched.